The rows below give T cell receptor beta chains drawn from one sample of a study of T cell changes during pregnancy in multiple sclerosis. Sequenced by immunoSEQ multiplex PCR; TCRdb stores in-frame clones only, minus some. The top ten clones hold about 0.45% of a sample with under 45,000 clones, 80% to 95% of them seen once. This specimen was CD4+ T cells from peripheral blood mononuclear cells, taken in the third trimester of pregnancy. These receptors originate from a female donor in good health, enrolled as a control in a pregnancy study. The conserved cysteine and the conserved F or W are not part of the CDR3 here. Fields, in order: V gene, J gene, CDR3 protein.

TRBV4-3	TRBJ1-2	ASGTAENYGYT
TRBV2	TRBJ1-1	ASRGQGANTEAF
TRBV2	TRBJ2-3	ASSEGGHLDTQY
TRBV7-3	TRBJ2-3	ASSSTSGGTDTQY
TRBV6-5	TRBJ1-5	ASSLGTGDQPQH
TRBV4-3	TRBJ2-2	ASSRYHGTGGTGELF
TRBV29-1	TRBJ1-1	SVEPRQGYTEAF
TRBV2	TRBJ1-4	ASSSTTGAGEKLF
TRBV7-8	TRBJ2-2	ASSLGGLGTGELF
TRBV27	TRBJ1-6	ASRASGGNSPLH
TRBV5-1	TRBJ2-7	ASSPQKVLNYEQY
TRBV19	TRBJ2-6	ASSGTGTILGANVLT
TRBV6-5	TRBJ1-1	ASSTDRRNTEAF